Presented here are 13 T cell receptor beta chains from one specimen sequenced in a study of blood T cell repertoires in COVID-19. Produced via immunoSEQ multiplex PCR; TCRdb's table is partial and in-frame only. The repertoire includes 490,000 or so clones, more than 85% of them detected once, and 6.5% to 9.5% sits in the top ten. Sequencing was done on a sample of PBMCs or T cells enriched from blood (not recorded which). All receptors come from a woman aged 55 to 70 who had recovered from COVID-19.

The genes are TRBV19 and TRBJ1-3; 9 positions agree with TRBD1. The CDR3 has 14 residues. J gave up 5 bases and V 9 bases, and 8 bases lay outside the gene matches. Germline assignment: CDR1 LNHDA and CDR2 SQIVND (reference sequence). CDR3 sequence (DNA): TGTGCCAGCCTTGACAGGGGGAGGAGAAACACCATATATTTT. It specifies CASLDRGRRNTIYF. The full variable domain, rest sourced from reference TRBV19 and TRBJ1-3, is DGGITQSPKYLFRKEGQNVTLSCEQNLNHDAMYWYRQDPGQGLRLIYYSQIVNDFQKGDIAEGYSVSREKKESFPLTVTSAQKNPTAFYLCASLDRGRRNTIYFGEGSWLTVV.

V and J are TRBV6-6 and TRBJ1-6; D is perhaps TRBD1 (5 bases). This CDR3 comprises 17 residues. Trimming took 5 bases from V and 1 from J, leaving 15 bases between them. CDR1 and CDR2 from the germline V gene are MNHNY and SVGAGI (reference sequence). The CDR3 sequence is CASSPRRVSSYNSPLHF. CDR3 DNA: TGTGCCAGCAGTCCCCGCAGGGTATCTTCCTATAATTCACCCCTCCACTTT.

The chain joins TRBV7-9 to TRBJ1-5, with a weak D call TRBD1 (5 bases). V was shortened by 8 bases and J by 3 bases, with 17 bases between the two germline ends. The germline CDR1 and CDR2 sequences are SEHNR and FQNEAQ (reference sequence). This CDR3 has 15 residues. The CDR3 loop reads CASGPGGDDNQPQHF. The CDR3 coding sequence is TGTGCCAGCGGGCCAGGAGGGGATGACAATCAGCCCCAGCATTTT.

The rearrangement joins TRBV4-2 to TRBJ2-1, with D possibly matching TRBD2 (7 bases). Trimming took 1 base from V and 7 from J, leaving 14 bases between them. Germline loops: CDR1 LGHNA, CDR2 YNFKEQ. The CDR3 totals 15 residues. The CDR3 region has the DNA TGTGCCAGCAGCCAAGTCGGGGGGCTTAATAATGAGCAGTTCTTC. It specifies CASSQVGGLNNEQFF.

The CDR3: CASSVEVRSSPYEQYF. CDR3 nucleotide sequence: TGTGCCAGCAGCGTAGAAGTTAGGAGCAGCCCCTACGAGCAGTACTTC. The rearrangement joins TRBV9 to TRBJ2-7; D unresolved. V gave up 0 bases and J gave up 2 bases, with 15 bases separating them. Looked up from germline, CDR1 is SGDLS and CDR2 is YYNGEE. This CDR3 has 16 residues.

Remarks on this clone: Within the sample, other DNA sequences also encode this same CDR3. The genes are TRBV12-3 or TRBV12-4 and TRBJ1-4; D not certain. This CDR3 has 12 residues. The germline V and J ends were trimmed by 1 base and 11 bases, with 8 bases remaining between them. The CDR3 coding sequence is TGTGCCAGCAGTTTAGTAGCGGAGAAACTGTTTTTT. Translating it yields CASSLVAEKLFF.

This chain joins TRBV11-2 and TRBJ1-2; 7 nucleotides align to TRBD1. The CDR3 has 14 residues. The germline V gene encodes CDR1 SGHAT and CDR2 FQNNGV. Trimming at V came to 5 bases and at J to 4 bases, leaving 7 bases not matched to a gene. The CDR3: CASSRIGQAYGYTF. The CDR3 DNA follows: TGTGCCAGCAGCCGTATTGGACAGGCCTATGGCTACACCTTC.

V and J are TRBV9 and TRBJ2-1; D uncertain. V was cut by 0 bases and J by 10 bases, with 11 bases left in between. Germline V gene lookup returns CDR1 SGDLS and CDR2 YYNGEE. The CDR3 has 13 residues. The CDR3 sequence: CASSVVVAGEQFF. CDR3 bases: TGTGCCAGCAGCGTAGTTGTCGCAGGAGAGCAGTTCTTC.

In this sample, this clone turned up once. CDR3 protein: CATSRDLYSTDTQYF. The CDR3 bases are TGTGCCACCAGCAGAGATCTCTATAGCACAGATACGCAGTATTTT. The chain employs TRBV15 and TRBJ2-3; no clear D gene. Germline values: CDR1 LNHNV, CDR2 YYDKDF (reference sequence). Trimming cost V 0 bases and J 0 bases, with 7 bases left between them. The CDR3 extends over 15 amino acids.

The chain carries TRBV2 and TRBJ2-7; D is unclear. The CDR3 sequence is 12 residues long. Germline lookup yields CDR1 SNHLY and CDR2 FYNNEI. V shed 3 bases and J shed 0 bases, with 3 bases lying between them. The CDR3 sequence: CASSDSSYEQYV. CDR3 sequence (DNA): TGTGCCAGCAGTGACAGCTCCTACGAGCAGTACGTC.

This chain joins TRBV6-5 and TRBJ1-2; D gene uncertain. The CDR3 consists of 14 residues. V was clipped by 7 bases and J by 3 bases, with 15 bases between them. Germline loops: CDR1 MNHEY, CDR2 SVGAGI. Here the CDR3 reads CASTPAVGDYGYTF. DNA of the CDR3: TGTGCCAGCACCCCCGCTGTAGGAGACTATGGCTACACCTTC.

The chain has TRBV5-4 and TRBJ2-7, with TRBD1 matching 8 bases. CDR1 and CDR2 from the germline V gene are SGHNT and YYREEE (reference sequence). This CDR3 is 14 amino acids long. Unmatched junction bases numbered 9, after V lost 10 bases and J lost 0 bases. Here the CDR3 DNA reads TGTGCCGGAAGGACAGGGATTAGCTCCTACGAGCAGTACTTC. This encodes CAGRTGISSYEQYF.

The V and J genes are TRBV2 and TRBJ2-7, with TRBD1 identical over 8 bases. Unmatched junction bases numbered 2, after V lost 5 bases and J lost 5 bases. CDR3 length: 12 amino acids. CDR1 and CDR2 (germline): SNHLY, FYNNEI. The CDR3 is CASSMTGDEQYV. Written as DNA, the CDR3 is TGTGCCAGCAGTATGACAGGGGACGAGCAGTACGTC.